These T cell receptor beta chains were read from a single sample in a study of T cells in Graves' hyperthyroidism and ophthalmopathy. MiXCR, run by TCRdb on the multiplex PCR reads, gives a single entry per CDR3 protein. The data hold around 530,000 distinct CDR3 sequences, with roughly a sixth observed a single time. The source material was blood. Source of these receptors: a woman between 18 and 29 years old with Graves' ophthalmopathy. Each CDR3 is given with its conserved first and last residue. D genes are given only for firm matches. Rows give clone size only sometimes, using once, few, many, or a class for an expanded clone.

abundance | j_gene | d_gene | v_gene | CDR3nt | CDR3aa
- | TRBJ2-2 | - | TRBV5-6 | TGTGCCAGCAGCTGGGGACCCGGGGAGCTGTTTTTT | CASSWGPGELFF
few | TRBJ2-1 | TRBD2 | TRBV20-1 | TGCAGTGCTAGAGTTAGCGGGGGGTCCTACAATGAGCAGTTCTTC | CSARVSGGSYNEQFF
- | TRBJ2-7 | TRBD2 | TRBV20-1 | TGCAGTGCTACTAACGCGGGACTAACCACGAAATTGGGACCCTACGAGCAGTACTTC | CSATNAGLTTKLGPYEQYF
- | TRBJ2-3 | - | TRBV15 | TGTGCCACCAGCAGGGGGAGAGATACGCAGTCTTTT | CATSRGRDTQSF
many | TRBJ2-3 | - | TRBV11-2 | TGTGCCAGCAGTTCCACTCGGACAGATACGCAGTATTTT | CASSSTRTDTQYF
- | TRBJ2-2 | - | TRBV7-3 | TGTGCCAGCAGCTTAAACCCCCAGAGCGCGAACACCGGGGAGCTGTTTTTT | CASSLNPQSANTGELFF
- | TRBJ2-2 | - | TRBV20-1 | TGCAGTGCTCCCCCCCTGAGGGGGGAGTTCGCCGGGGAGCTGTTTTTT | CSAPPLRGEFAGELFF
many | TRBJ2-1 | - | TRBV2 | TGTGCCAGCAGTGAACAGGGAACCTCCTACAATGAGCAGTTCTTC | CASSEQGTSYNEQFF
many | TRBJ2-7 | TRBD2 | TRBV12-3/TRBV12-4 | TGTGCCAGCAGTACTCCAGGACTAGCGGGAGAGTACGAGCAGTACTTC | CASSTPGLAGEYEQYF
- | TRBJ1-2 | - | TRBV4-2 | TGTGCCAGCAGCCAAGACAAAAGGTTGAAGGGGTGGGAAATGGGGTACACCTTC | CASSQDKRLKGWEMGYTF
few | TRBJ2-3 | - | TRBV19 | TGTGCCAGTAGTGGGGTGAGCACAGATACGCAGTATTTT | CASSGVSTDTQYF
few | TRBJ2-5 | - | TRBV6-1 | TGTGCCAGCAGCGACCCCAGGAGTCGAGGGCAAGAGACCCAGTACTTC | CASSDPRSRGQETQYF
- | TRBJ1-5 | - | TRBV15 | TGTGCCACCAGCAGATCCCACGTGCGCGTCCATCAGCCCCAGCATTTT | CATSRSHVRVHQPQHF
- | TRBJ2-1 | - | TRBV9 | TGTGCCAGCAGCGTAGATCTTGCGGGAACCTACAATGAGCAGTTCTTC | CASSVDLAGTYNEQFF
- | TRBJ2-3 | TRBD1 | TRBV29-1 | TGCAGCGAGCGGACAGGGGGAACAGATACGCAGTATTTT | CSERTGGTDTQYF
- | TRBJ2-3 | TRBD2 | TRBV6-5 | TGTGCCAGCAGTTACGATAGCGGGGGATTATATACGCAGTATTTT | CASSYDSGGLYTQYF
few | TRBJ2-2 | - | TRBV5-1 | TGCGCCAGCAGCTTGGCCGTCCAGGGCGTCCACCCCCGTACTGGGGAGCTGTTTTTT | CASSLAVQGVHPRTGELFF
many | TRBJ1-2 | TRBD1 | TRBV20-1 | TGCAGTGCTAGAGATTCGGGACAGCTTAACTATGGCTACACCTTC | CSARDSGQLNYGYTF
many | TRBJ1-1 | TRBD1 | TRBV13 | TGTGCCAGCAGCCGCCGGGACAGGGGGCTTGCTTTCTTT | CASSRRDRGLAFF
- | TRBJ1-3 | - | TRBV4-3 | TGCGCCAGCAGCTCTCCCGGGACACTCTCTGACACCATATATTTT | CASSSPGTLSDTIYF
few | TRBJ1-1 | - | TRBV6-1 | TGTGCCAGCAGTTACAGCAGCTTCAGGTTGGGGAACACTGAAGCTTTCTTT | CASSYSSFRLGNTEAFF
many | TRBJ2-7 | - | TRBV11-3 | TGTGCCAGCAGCTTATATGCTGGGGGGAGCTCCTACGAGCAGTACTTC | CASSLYAGGSSYEQYF
many | TRBJ2-7 | TRBD1 | TRBV28 | TGTGCCAGCAGTACCTCCGGGACAGGGGGCTTGAGGGAGGTCGAGCAGTACTTC | CASSTSGTGGLREVEQYF
- | TRBJ2-7 | - | TRBV28 | TGTGCCAGCAGTTTCCCGGGGAAATGGGAGCAGTACTTC | CASSFPGKWEQYF
many | TRBJ2-1 | TRBD2 | TRBV11-2 | TGTGCCAGCAGCGAGACCGGGACTAGTTTCAGTGAGCAGTTCTTC | CASSETGTSFSEQFF
- | TRBJ1-1 | TRBD1 | TRBV19 | TGTGCCAGTAGTGGGACAGGGGGGAGCACTGAAGCTTTCTTT | CASSGTGGSTEAFF
- | TRBJ2-2 | TRBD1 | TRBV5-1 | TGCGCCAGCAGCTTCGGGACAGGGCGAAACACCGGGGAGCTGTTTTTT | CASSFGTGRNTGELFF
- | TRBJ1-4 | - | TRBV28 | TGTGCCAGCAGTGGGGGATCAGCAACTAATGAAAAACTGTTTTTT | CASSGGSATNEKLFF
- | TRBJ2-2 | TRBD2 | TRBV6-1 | TGTGCCAGCGGACAGACTAGCGGGAGCCCCGGGGAGCTGTTTTTT | CASGQTSGSPGELFF
many | TRBJ2-7 | - | TRBV28 | TGTGCCAGCAGCGGGACAACCTACGAGCAGTACTTC | CASSGTTYEQYF
many | TRBJ2-3 | - | TRBV20-1 | TGCAGTGCTAGAGAGGGGAGAGTGCTAGCAGCAGATACGCAGTATTTT | CSAREGRVLAADTQYF
- | TRBJ2-7 | TRBD1 | TRBV29-1 | TGCAGCGTTACAGGGGTAGGGTACGAGCAGTACTTC | CSVTGVGYEQYF
once | TRBJ2-1 | - | TRBV29-1 | TGCAGCGTTGAAGATAGGTTGGGGGGCAATGAGCAGTTCTTC | CSVEDRLGGNEQFF
few | TRBJ1-4 | - | TRBV10-2 | TGCGCCAGCAGTGAAAAGGAAAAACTGTTTTTT | CASSEKEKLFF
many | TRBJ2-2 | TRBD1 | TRBV7-8 | TGTGCCAGCAGCGCCGGGACAGGGATTACCGGGGAGCTGTTTTTT | CASSAGTGITGELFF
- | TRBJ2-1 | TRBD2 | TRBV10-3 | TGTGCCATCAGGGGACTAGCGGGAGAGCAGTTCTTC | CAIRGLAGEQFF
many | TRBJ2-4 | - | TRBV28 | TGTGCCAGCAGCCCGGACAGAGCGCCATTCATTCAGTACTTC | CASSPDRAPFIQYF
many | TRBJ1-1 | - | TRBV28 | TGTGCCAGCAGTCCAACATATAACACTGAAGCTTTCTTT | CASSPTYNTEAFF
few | TRBJ1-2 | - | TRBV7-2 | TGTGCCAGTAAGGGACGGTCGATCGGAGGCTACACCTTC | CASKGRSIGGYTF
many | TRBJ1-5 | - | TRBV20-1 | TGCAGTGCTAGAGTCGGGGGGGGCAATCAGCCCCAGCATTTT | CSARVGGGNQPQHF
- | TRBJ2-3 | - | TRBV12-3/TRBV12-4 | TGTGCCAGCAGTTTCGATACGGTGAGGACAGATATGCAGTATTTT | CASSFDTVRTDMQYF